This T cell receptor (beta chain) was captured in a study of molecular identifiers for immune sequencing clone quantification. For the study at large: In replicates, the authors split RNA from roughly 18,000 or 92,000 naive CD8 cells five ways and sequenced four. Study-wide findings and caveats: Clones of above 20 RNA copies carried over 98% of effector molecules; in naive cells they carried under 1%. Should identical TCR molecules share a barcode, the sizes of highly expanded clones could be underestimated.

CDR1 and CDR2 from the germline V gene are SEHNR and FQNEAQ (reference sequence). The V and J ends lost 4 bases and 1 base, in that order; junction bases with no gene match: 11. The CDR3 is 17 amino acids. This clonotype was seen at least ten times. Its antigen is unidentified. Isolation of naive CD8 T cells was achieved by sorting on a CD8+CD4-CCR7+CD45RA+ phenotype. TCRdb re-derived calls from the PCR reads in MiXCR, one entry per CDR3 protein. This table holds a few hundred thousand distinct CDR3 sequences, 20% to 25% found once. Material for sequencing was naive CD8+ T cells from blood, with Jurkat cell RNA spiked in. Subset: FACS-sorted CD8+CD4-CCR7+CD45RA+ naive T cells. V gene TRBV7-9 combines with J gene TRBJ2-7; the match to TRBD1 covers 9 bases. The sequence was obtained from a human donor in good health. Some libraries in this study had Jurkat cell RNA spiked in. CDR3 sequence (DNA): TGTGCCAGCAGCTACCCGAACGCCGGGACAGGGTCCTACGAGCAGTACTTC. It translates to CASSYPNAGTGSYEQYF.